These 9 T cell receptor beta chains originate from one sample sequenced in a study of technical replicates of blood from a few donors. Sequencing was performed with immunoSEQ multiplex PCR; in TCRdb, only in-frame clones are kept and a portion is missing. The data show about 63,000 clones, approximately 86% seen once. The sample consisted of PBMCs. The receptors were gathered from a human donor in good health. Some clones in this sample may be carry-over from other donors' samples.

V gene TRBV7-3 combines with J gene TRBJ2-2, with 8 positions matching TRBD2. CDR1 is SGHTA, CDR2 FQGTGA, per germline. V was clipped by 8 bases and J by 0 bases; unmatched bases: 2. The CDR3 loop spans 14 amino acids. The CDR3 region has the DNA TGTGCCAGCCGGGGGGGATCGAACACCGGGGAGCTGTTTTTT. This sequence encodes CASRGGSNTGELFF.

This sequence joins TRBV6-5 and TRBJ2-1; a weak D match, TRBD2 (6 bases). The CDR3 contains 15 residues. Per the germline V gene, CDR1 is MNHEY and CDR2 is SVGAGI. V gave up 7 bases and J gave up 5 bases, with 18 bases separating them. CDR3 sequence: CASKSWGEVNNEQFF. The CDR3 DNA sequence: TGTGCCAGCAAATCATGGGGGGAAGTCAACAATGAGCAGTTCTTC.

V and J are TRBV6-5 and TRBJ2-1; 8 nucleotides line up with TRBD2. The CDR3 covers 15 residues. Per the germline V gene, CDR1 is MNHEY and CDR2 is SVGAGI. The V segment lost 6 bases and the J segment 7 bases; nucleotides outside the gene matches: 11. CDR3 bases: TGTGCCAGCAGACGCCCCTCGGGGGGGCAGAATGAGCAGTTCTTC. It yields the protein CASRRPSGGQNEQFF.

The rearrangement links TRBV4-3 to TRBJ2-7, with a weak D call TRBD1 (5 bases). The germline V gene encodes CDR1 LGHNA and CDR2 YSLEER. V lost 0 bases to trimming and J lost 0 bases, with 9 bases between them. CDR3 length: 15 amino acids. DNA for the CDR3: TGCGCCAGCAGCCAAGAACAAGACAGCTCCTACGAGCAGTACTTC. It translates to CASSQEQDSSYEQYF.

The chain carries TRBV4-2 and TRBJ1-5; weak D call: TRBD1 (5 bases). The CDR3 extends over 18 amino acids. Germline V gives CDR1 LGHNA, CDR2 YNFKEQ. Trimming removed 1 base from V and 0 bases from J, with 16 bases in between. The CDR3 DNA reads TGTGCCAGCAGCCAAGGGCGGCCGGGGGACCTTAGCAATCAGCCCCAGCATTTT. Its translation: CASSQGRPGDLSNQPQHF.

The gene calls are TRBV7-2 and TRBJ2-4; 16 bases line up with TRBD2. With V trimmed by 5 bases and J by 2 bases, 9 bases remained unmatched. CDR3 length: 19 residues. The V gene's germline CDR1 is SGHTA and CDR2 FQGNSA. CDR3 nucleotide sequence: TGTGCCAGCAGCCTAGGGACTAGCGGGGGGGCCGGGTCCAAAAACATTCAGTACTTC. It translates to CASSLGTSGGAGSKNIQYF.

The J gene is TRBJ1-2, the V gene TRBV5-4; 7 bases agree with TRBD1. V shed 4 bases and J 2 bases; nucleotides not matched to a gene: 5. CDR3 length: 14 residues. In germline, CDR1 is SGHNT, CDR2 YYREEE (reference sequence). The CDR3 nucleotides are TGTGCCAGCAGCGTTGACAGGGTAAACTATGGCTACACCTTC. Amino acids: CASSVDRVNYGYTF. Full variable domain (outside the CDR3, taken from reference TRBV5-4 and TRBJ1-2): ETGVTQSPTHLIKTRGQQVTLRCSSQSGHNTVSWYQQALGQGPQFIFQYYREEENGRGNFPPRFSGLQFPNYSSELNVNALELDDSALYLCASSVDRVNYGYTFGSGTRLTVV.

A single count supports this clone. The V and J genes are TRBV7-2 and TRBJ2-2; the D is unclear. V lost 10 bases and J 3 bases, leaving 12 bases between the germline ends. The germline V gene has CDR1 SGHTA and CDR2 FQGNSA. The CDR3 consists of 13 residues. This CDR3 is CATLGVDTGELFF. CDR3 bases: TGTGCCACCCTTGGAGTGGACACCGGGGAGCTGTTTTTT.

The chain has TRBV9 and TRBJ2-2, with 7 bases lining up with TRBD1. CDR3 length: 14 residues. From germline, CDR1 is SGDLS and CDR2 YYNGEE. J lost 7 bases, V lost 3 bases, and 6 bases had no gene match. The CDR3 loop reads CASSGGTDGGELFF. CDR3 nucleotide sequence: TGTGCCAGCAGCGGGGGGACAGATGGCGGGGAGCTGTTTTTT.